Below, 21 T cell receptor beta chains from the same sample are listed, as sequenced in a study of T-cell memory formation after mild COVID-19. TCRdb re-analysed the 5' RACE reads in MiXCR, keeping a single row per CDR3 protein. The table records 450,000 to 650,000 distinct CDR3 sequences, roughly 22% of them present only once. The sample consisted of PBMCs or a T cell subset sorted from them (not recorded which). The source is an adult woman who had mild COVID-19 (a few samples of this study predate the infection). Cell type and time point are not known.

There are a few counts of this clonotype. The gene calls are TRBV24-1 and TRBJ2-1; 8 bases agree with TRBD1. The germline gives CDR1 KGHDR, CDR2 SFDVKD. The length of the CDR3 is 15 residues. The junction had 9 bases not matched to a gene; V was cut back by 3 bases and J by 9 bases. Here the CDR3 DNA reads TGTGCCACCAGTGATCCTACGGACAGGGTAGCTGAGCAGTTCTTC. Amino acids: CATSDPTDRVAEQFF.

This clonotype was seen a handful of times. This chain joins TRBV9 and TRBJ1-4; D ambiguous. In germline, CDR1 is SGDLS, CDR2 YYNGEE. Trimming removed 4 bases from V and 5 bases from J, with 12 bases in between. The CDR3 totals 14 residues. The CDR3: CASSPRGQNEKLFF. Here the CDR3 DNA reads TGTGCCAGCAGCCCCAGAGGTCAGAATGAAAAACTGTTTTTT.

This clonotype was observed a few times. The chain links TRBV6-5 to TRBJ1-1, with D maybe TRBD1 (6 bases). This CDR3 has 13 residues. Per germline, CDR1 MNHEY and CDR2 SVGAGI. Trimming cost V 6 bases and J 2 bases, with 10 bases left between them. Here the CDR3 reads CASRQGFNTEAFF. The DNA of the CDR3 is TGTGCCAGCAGGCAGGGGTTCAACACTGAAGCTTTCTTT.

J is TRBJ2-7 and V is TRBV2; TRBD2 agrees at 8 bases. Germline V gene sequence: CDR1 SNHLY, CDR2 FYNNEI. The CDR3 contains 13 residues. V lost 6 bases, J lost 4 bases, and 5 bases stayed unmatched. The CDR3: CASRRGGGYEQYF. The CDR3 nucleotides are TGTGCCAGCAGACGGGGGGGCGGGTACGAGCAGTACTTC.

At least ten counts were recorded for this clonotype. CDR3 sequence: CASSFQTTGELFF. The CDR3 DNA follows: TGTGCCAGCAGCTTCCAAACCACCGGGGAGCTGTTTTTT. The chain couples TRBV7-3 to TRBJ2-2; no clear D. The CDR3 extends over 13 amino acids. CDR1 and CDR2 from the germline V gene are SGHTA and FQGTGA. Trimming took off 3 bases at V and 4 bases at J, with 6 bases between the two ends.

There are a few counts of this clonotype. The rearrangement links TRBV11-2 to TRBJ2-1, with a possible D match to TRBD2 (7 bases). The CDR3 contains 15 residues. In germline, CDR1 is SGHAT, CDR2 FQNNGV. Trimming stripped 4 bases from V and 7 bases from J, with 17 bases between. CDR3 protein: CASSSPGGGANEQFF. The CDR3 region has the DNA TGTGCCAGCAGCTCCCCCGGTGGGGGGGCTAATGAGCAGTTCTTC.

The rearrangement links TRBV7-9 to TRBJ2-2; TRBD2 aligns across 10 bases. This CDR3 comprises 15 residues. Per germline, CDR1 SEHNR and CDR2 FQNEAQ (reference sequence). V was clipped by 4 bases and J by 6 bases; unmatched bases: 5. CDR3 region: CASSSRAGGSGELFF. In DNA, the CDR3 is TGTGCCAGCAGCTCTCGAGCGGGAGGGTCCGGGGAGCTGTTTTTT.

The rearrangement joins TRBV20-1 to TRBJ1-1, with D perhaps matching TRBD1 (5 bases). The germline V and J ends were trimmed by 1 base and 3 bases, with 9 bases remaining between them. This CDR3 comprises 13 residues. The germline gives CDR1 DFQATT, CDR2 SNEGSKA (reference sequence). The CDR3 region has the DNA TGCAGTGCTAGAGTAGACAGCTACACTGAAGCTTTCTTT. Protein: CSARVDSYTEAFF.

A remark on this clonotype: A junction end diverges from the germline sequence, so it may reflect a read error. The chain joins TRBV5-1 to TRBJ2-5; D possibly matches TRBD1 or TRBD2 (6 bases each). Germline CDR1 is SGHRS and CDR2 is YFSETQ. This CDR3 has 15 amino acids. The CDR3 nucleotides read TGCGCCAGCAACTTGGGGGGCTCCGGGCAAGAGACCCAGTACTTC. Residues: CASNLGGSGQETQYF. The full variable domain, completed using reference TRBV5-1 and TRBJ2-5, is KAGVTQTPRYLIKTRGQQVTLSCSPISGHRSVSWYQQTPGQGLQFLFEYFSETQRNKGNFPGRFSGRQFSNSRSEMNVSTLELGDSALYLCASNLGGSGQETQYFGPGTRLLVL.

This clonotype has only a few counts. The genes are TRBV10-3 and TRBJ2-3; D is perhaps TRBD1 (6 bases). The CDR3 contains 14 residues. Germline assignment: CDR1 ENHRY and CDR2 SYGVKD. V was clipped by 6 bases and J by 0 bases, with 10 bases between them. The CDR3 DNA follows: TGTGCCATCAGCCCACAGGGAAGCACAGATACGCAGTATTTT. As protein: CAISPQGSTDTQYF.

This clonotype was detected a few times. The chain employs TRBV6-2 or TRBV6-3 and TRBJ2-7; D gene ambiguous. Germline V CDR1 and CDR2: MNHEY, SVGEGT. V was cut by 8 bases and J by 0 bases, with 5 bases left in between. The CDR3 runs to 11 residues. CDR3 residues: CASRFSYEQYF. The CDR3 bases are TGTGCCAGCCGTTTCTCCTACGAGCAGTACTTC.

This clonotype was found a few times. This chain uses TRBV9 with TRBJ1-1, with D possibly being TRBD1 (5 bases). V lost 2 bases and J 3 bases, leaving 14 bases between the germline ends. The CDR3 consists of 15 residues. Germline CDR1 and CDR2: SGDLS and YYNGEE. The CDR3 is CASSVGGKTDTEAFF. The CDR3 coding sequence is TGTGCCAGCAGCGTCGGGGGGAAGACGGACACTGAAGCTTTCTTT.

This rearrangement joins TRBV11-2 to TRBJ2-2; D might be TRBD1 (7 bases). V gave up 1 base and J gave up 5 bases, with 14 bases separating them. Per the germline V gene, CDR1 is SGHAT and CDR2 is FQNNGV. The CDR3 runs to 16 residues. The CDR3 DNA follows: TGTGCCAGCAGCTTAGTTGGAGGGGGCTATACCGGGGAGCTGTTTTTT. Its translation is CASSLVGGGYTGELFF.

This clonotype was detected many times. This sequence joins TRBV3-1 and TRBJ2-7, with D possibly being TRBD1 (5 bases). V gave up 1 base and J gave up 6 bases, with 16 bases separating them. Germline V lookup: CDR1 LGHDT, CDR2 YNNKEL (reference sequence). This CDR3 comprises 15 residues. CDR3 bases: TGTGCCAGCAGCCAAGTTAAGGACACCTTCTCCGAGCAGTACTTC. It codes for CASSQVKDTFSEQYF.

The chain links TRBV29-1 to TRBJ2-5; the D gene could be TRBD1 or TRBD2 (6 bases each). There are 15 residues in the CDR3. Germline CDR1 SQVTM, CDR2 ANQGSEA. V lost 4 bases, J lost 1 base, and 16 bases lay in between. The CDR3 loop reads CSVVPEGGVQETQYF. The DNA of the CDR3 is TGCAGCGTTGTCCCGGAGGGGGGAGTCCAAGAGACCCAGTACTTC.

There are a few counts of this clonotype. This rearrangement joins TRBV7-2 to TRBJ2-7; D is ambiguous. The CDR3 is 13 residues long. In germline, CDR1 is SGHTA, CDR2 FQGNSA. Trimming removed 3 bases at V and 3 bases at J, with 9 bases between. In DNA form, the CDR3 reads TGTGCCAGCAGCTTTGGGTATCGCTACGAGCAGTACTTC. It is translated as CASSFGYRYEQYF.

This clonotype was detected only a few times. The CDR3 sequence is CSVLVGQGNQPQHF. The DNA for the CDR3 is TGCAGCGTACTCGTGGGACAGGGAAATCAGCCCCAGCATTTT. This rearrangement joins TRBV29-1 to TRBJ1-5, with 9 bases lining up with TRBD1. V was clipped by 6 bases and J by 4 bases; unmatched bases: 7. CDR3 size: 14 residues. Germline V lookup: CDR1 SQVTM, CDR2 ANQGSEA.

V and J are TRBV24-1 and TRBJ1-5; 9 bases align to TRBD1. The J segment lost 5 bases and the V segment lost 3 bases, leaving 4 bases of the junction unmatched. Germline assignment: CDR1 KGHDR and CDR2 SFDVKD. The CDR3 has 15 residues. For the CDR3, the DNA is TGTGCCACCAGTGATGGGGGACAGGGATATCAGCCCCAGCATTTT. Its protein product is CATSDGGQGYQPQHF.

The chain uses TRBV7-6 and TRBJ2-1; a possible D gene is TRBD1 (5 bases). CDR3 length: 14 amino acids. Germline-derived CDR1 and CDR2 are SGHVS and FNYEAQ. V shed 4 bases and J shed 5 bases, with 12 bases lying between them. CDR3 region: CASSSLDINNEQFF. For the CDR3, the DNA is TGTGCCAGCAGCTCGTTGGACATCAACAATGAGCAGTTCTTC.

V and J are TRBV5-1 and TRBJ2-1; 8 bases match TRBD1. Germline CDR1 and CDR2: SGHRS and YFSETQ. CDR3 length: 14 residues. The junction had 7 bases not matched to a gene; V was cut back by 4 bases and J by 7 bases. CDR3 sequence reads: CASSLGGTGNEQFF. As DNA, the CDR3 is TGCGCCAGCAGCCTCGGCGGGACAGGAAATGAGCAGTTCTTC.

This clonotype was counted a few times. The J gene is TRBJ2-3, the V gene TRBV9; maybe TRBD2 (6 bases). CDR1 SGDLS and CDR2 YYNGEE come from the germline V gene. With 3 bases removed from V and 1 base from J, the gap between germline ends came to 18 bases. The CDR3 contains 17 residues. Written as DNA, the CDR3 is TGTGCCAGCAGCGACCCCCTTTGGGACTCCCGCACAGATACGCAGTATTTT. It yields the protein CASSDPLWDSRTDTQYF.